These 21 T cell receptor beta chains were all obtained from the same sample, sequenced in a study of OX40 agonist ivuxolimab in advanced cancers. Repertoires were generated with immunoSEQ multiplex PCR, while TCRdb's copy carries only in-frame clones and drops some. The repertoire holds 53,000 or so clones, approximately 88% seen once, with roughly an eighth in the top ten. This material consisted of CD4+ or CD8+ T cells sorted from blood, taken in a trial of the OX40 agonist ivuxolimab. Receptors were obtained from an adult with an advanced solid tumor such as melanoma, head and neck, liver or kidney cancer.

J is TRBJ2-1 and V is TRBV28, with D unresolved. The CDR3 loop spans 13 amino acids. Germline assignment: CDR1 MDHEN and CDR2 SYDVKM. V was cut by 5 bases and J by 5 bases, with 10 bases left in between. CDR3 sequence (DNA): TGTGCCAGCAGTCCCCGGTTGGACAATGAGCAGTTCTTC. Translated, it gives CASSPRLDNEQFF.

V is TRBV29-1 and J is TRBJ2-7, with 8 bases lining up with TRBD1. This CDR3 spans 12 amino acids. Germline lookup yields CDR1 SQVTM and CDR2 ANQGSEA. The V segment lost 6 bases and the J segment 2 bases; nucleotides outside the gene matches: 3. The CDR3 reads CSVLTGAYEQYF. The CDR3 region has the DNA TGCAGCGTACTGACAGGGGCCTACGAGCAGTACTTC.

The V and J genes are TRBV12-1 and TRBJ2-1; the DNA was not compared with TRBD1, the D call given in the table. TRBV12-1 constitutes a pseudogene. There are 15 residues in the CDR3. CDR3 bases: TGTGCCAGCAGCTCCAGGGAAAACTATTTCGATGAGCAGTTCTTC. Protein sequence: CASSSRENYFDEQFF.

This sequence joins TRBV19 and TRBJ1-1, with D uncertain. Germline V gene lookup returns CDR1 LNHDA and CDR2 SQIVND (reference sequence). The germline V and J ends were trimmed by 6 bases and 5 bases, with 13 bases remaining between them. The CDR3 is made up of 13 amino acids. Here the CDR3 DNA reads TGTGCCAGTAGGAAGGGCAGTGGGACTGAAGCTTTCTTT. It specifies CASRKGSGTEAFF.

In this sample, this clone turned up once. The chain has TRBV6-5 and TRBJ2-6; D call uncertain. CDR1 is MNHEY, CDR2 SVGAGI, per germline. The CDR3 totals 16 residues. Between the trimmed V and J ends, which lost 4 bases and 0 bases, there was a span of 10 bases. The CDR3 coding sequence is TGTGCCAGCAGTTTGGAGTTGGGCTCTGGGGCCAACGTCCTGACTTTC. Translated: CASSLELGSGANVLTF.

The rearrangement links TRBV25-1 to TRBJ1-1; unclear D gene. CDR3 length equals 13 residues. Deletions cut 4 bases from V and 0 bases from J, with 6 bases between. Per the germline V gene, CDR1 is MGHDK and CDR2 is SYGVNS. In nucleotides, the CDR3 is TGTGCCAGCAGTGTGAACATGAACACTGAAGCTTTCTTT. Translated, it gives CASSVNMNTEAFF.

By sample fraction, this clone is medium-sized. The chain is built from TRBV30 and TRBJ2-3; 7 nucleotides agree with TRBD1. Germline loops: CDR1 GTSNPN, CDR2 SVGIG (reference sequence). This CDR3 is built from 15 residues. The junction had 10 bases not matched to a gene; V was cut back by 3 bases and J by 4 bases. The CDR3 spells CAWSQHETGSDTQYF. CDR3 DNA sequence: TGTGCCTGGAGCCAGCACGAGACAGGGTCAGATACGCAGTATTTT.

The J gene is TRBJ2-3, the V gene TRBV11-2; tentatively, D is TRBD1 (5 bases). Germline CDR1 reads SGHAT; CDR2 reads FQNNGV. The CDR3 loop spans 16 amino acids. The V end lost 4 bases, the J end lost 0 bases, and 14 bases lay between the germline ends. The DNA for the CDR3 is TGTGCCAGCAGCTCACATACAGGTCTGAGCACAGATACGCAGTATTTT. Protein: CASSSHTGLSTDTQYF.

The gene calls are TRBV19 and TRBJ2-1; possible D gene TRBD1, 5 bases. Germline CDR1 is LNHDA and CDR2 is SQIVND (reference sequence). This CDR3 contains 14 residues. V lost 3 bases, J lost 7 bases, and 13 bases lay in between. The CDR3 spells CASSMAQGRNEQFF. CDR3 sequence (DNA): TGTGCCAGTAGTATGGCGCAGGGAAGGAATGAGCAGTTCTTC.

CDR3 residues: CSVDVSPYEQYF. The CDR3 DNA is TGCAGCGTGGACGTATCCCCCTACGAGCAGTACTTC. This chain joins TRBV29-1 and TRBJ2-7; D not certain. Trimming took 6 bases from V and 2 from J, leaving 11 bases between them. From germline, CDR1 is SQVTM and CDR2 ANQGSEA. The CDR3 has 12 amino acids.

The chain uses TRBV19 and TRBJ2-6; 9 nucleotides agree with TRBD1. Germline CDR1 and CDR2: LNHDA and SQIVND (reference sequence). Trimming cost V 5 bases and J 6 bases; bases outside gene matches: 11. The CDR3 is 17 amino acids. The CDR3 is CASSPTGTGSTANVLTF. CDR3 DNA sequence: TGTGCCAGTAGTCCTACCGGGACAGGGAGTACGGCCAACGTCCTGACTTTC.

The V gene is TRBV7-8, the J gene TRBJ2-7; possibly TRBD1 for D (6 bases). Germline V gene data show CDR1 as SGHVS and CDR2 as FQNEAQ. Trimming took off 5 bases at V and 2 bases at J, with 16 bases between the two ends. The CDR3 extends over 15 amino acids. DNA for the CDR3: TGTGCCAGCAGCCCTGGGACATGGAGGACCTACGAGCAGTACTTC. It yields the protein CASSPGTWRTYEQYF.

The V gene is TRBV5-6, the J gene TRBJ1-6, with D maybe TRBD1 (5 bases). The CDR3 runs to 15 residues. Trimming took 4 bases from V and 4 from J, leaving 12 bases between them. Germline V gene data show CDR1 as SGHDT and CDR2 as YYEEEE. Written as DNA, the CDR3 is TGTGCCAGCAGCCGAGGGACCGAGTATAATTCACCCCTCCACTTT. This translates into CASSRGTEYNSPLHF. Full variable domain (outside the CDR3, taken from reference TRBV5-6 and TRBJ1-6): DAGVTQSPTHLIKTRGQQVTLRCSPKSGHDTVSWYQQALGQGPQFIFQYYEEEERQRGNFPDRFSGHQFPNYSSELNVNALLLGDSALYLCASSRGTEYNSPLHFGNGTRLTVT.

The chain carries TRBV10-3 and TRBJ2-3, with D unclear. Germline lookup yields CDR1 ENHRY and CDR2 SYGVKD. V lost 0 bases to trimming and J lost 3 bases, with 7 bases between them. The CDR3 runs to 14 residues. This chain's CDR3 is CAISESGRTDTQYF. The CDR3 DNA sequence: TGTGCCATCAGTGAGTCGGGTAGGACAGATACGCAGTATTTT.

The rearrangement uses TRBV6-1 and TRBJ2-1; D remains unclear. Germline V lookup: CDR1 MNHNS, CDR2 SASEGT. Between the trimmed V and J ends, which lost 10 bases and 2 bases, there was a span of 15 bases. This CDR3 contains 14 residues. The CDR3 coding sequence is TGTGCCATAAGAGAGGCGACGACCTACAATGAGCAGTTCTTC. It encodes CAIREATTYNEQFF.

The count of this clone is one. The rearrangement uses TRBV5-8 and TRBJ2-6, with D unresolved. Germline lookup yields CDR1 SGHTS and CDR2 YDEGEE. V was trimmed by 4 bases and J by 4 bases, leaving 12 bases between them. CDR3 size: 15 residues. The DNA of the CDR3 is TGTGCCAGCAGCCCGCGGATGAGAGGGGCCAACGTCCTGACTTTC. This gives the protein CASSPRMRGANVLTF.

J is TRBJ1-5 and V is TRBV4-2; TRBD1 is a possible D gene (5 bases). The V end lost 0 bases, the J end lost 4 bases, and 16 bases lay between the germline ends. The CDR3 runs to 17 residues. Germline V CDR1 and CDR2: LGHNA, YNFKEQ. This CDR3 is CASSQEMLGRTNQPQHF. Written as DNA, the CDR3 is TGTGCCAGCAGCCAAGAAATGTTGGGCAGGACAAATCAGCCCCAGCATTTT.

Only one count was recorded for this clone. In the same sample, other DNA sequences code for this CDR3. This chain uses TRBV5-1 with TRBJ2-1; D remains unclear. The CDR3 spans 15 residues. Germline values: CDR1 SGHRS, CDR2 YFSETQ. V was trimmed by 1 base and J by 0 bases, leaving 8 bases between them. CDR3 sequence (DNA): TGCGCCAGCAGCTTGACCCTCAGCTCCTACAATGAGCAGTTCTTC. Its translation: CASSLTLSSYNEQFF. Using reference TRBV5-1 and TRBJ2-1 for the parts outside the CDR3, the full variable domain is KAGVTQTPRYLIKTRGQQVTLSCSPISGHRSVSWYQQTPGQGLQFLFEYFSETQRNKGNFPGRFSGRQFSNSRSEMNVSTLELGDSALYLCASSLTLSSYNEQFFGPGTRLTVL.

V gene TRBV29-1 combines with J gene TRBJ1-2, with a tentative D call TRBD1 (5 bases). The ends were cut back, 6 bases at V and 6 bases at J, with 11 bases in the middle. The V gene's germline CDR1 is SQVTM and CDR2 ANQGSEA. The CDR3 length is 11 residues. CDR3 sequence: CSVQRGDGYTF. The CDR3 DNA follows: TGCAGCGTGCAACGGGGCGATGGCTACACCTTC.

The chain carries TRBV5-5 and TRBJ2-4, with D tentatively TRBD1 (6 bases). The ends were cut back, 0 bases at V and 4 bases at J, with 11 bases in the middle. Germline V gene lookup returns CDR1 SGHKS and CDR2 YYEKEE (reference sequence). This CDR3 is 15 amino acids long. This chain's CDR3 is CASSLGRGGKNIQYF. In nucleotides, the CDR3 is TGTGCCAGCAGCTTGGGGAGAGGGGGAAAAAACATTCAGTACTTC. The full variable domain, in which reference TRBV5-5 and TRBJ2-4 provide the parts outside the CDR3, is DAGVTQSPTHLIKTRGQQVTLRCSPISGHKSVSWYQQVLGQGPQFIFQYYEKEERGRGNFPDRFSARQFPNYSSELNVNALLLGDSALYLCASSLGRGGKNIQYFGAGTRLSVL.

This clone was recorded a few times. The CDR3 DNA sequence: TGTGCCAGCAGCCGGGGGCTCACCTACGAGCAGTACTTC. Its translation: CASSRGLTYEQYF. V and J are TRBV11-2 and TRBJ2-7; tentatively, D is TRBD1 or TRBD2 (6 bases each). The V and J ends lost 5 bases and 2 bases respectively, with 10 bases between them. Germline V gene sequence: CDR1 SGHAT, CDR2 FQNNGV. The CDR3 has 13 residues. Filled out from reference TRBV11-2 and TRBJ2-7, the complete variable domain reads EAGVAQSPRYKIIEKRQSVAFWCNPISGHATLYWYQQILGQGPKLLIQFQNNGVVDDSQLPKDRFSAERLKGVDSTLKIQPAKLEDSAVYLCASSRGLTYEQYFGPGTRLTVT.